This is a list of T cell receptor beta chains from one sample in a study of cytomegalovirus exposure and HLA in healthy donors. Sequencing used immunoSEQ multiplex PCR; TCRdb keeps in-frame clones, though not all of them. The table has approximately 220,000 clones, approximately 80% seen once; the top ten hold around an eighth. Sequenced input: PBMCs. These receptors all come from a woman between 25 and 40 years old in good health and CMV-seropositive. Both conserved end residues are part of each CDR3. The D gene is left open where the match is weak. Clone size, where shown, is once, few, many, or a class for clones that have expanded.

d_call: .; clone_size: .; v_call: TRBV6-5; j_call: TRBJ2-5; cdr3_nt: TGTGCCAGCAGTTACTCGTTTGGGGCAGGGTTAGAGGACTTC; cdr3_aa: CASSYSFGAGLEDF
d_call: .; clone_size: .; v_call: TRBV11-1; j_call: TRBJ1-2; cdr3_nt: TGTGCCAGCAGCCCCTCCCTGGGAGGAAACTATGGCTACACCTTC; cdr3_aa: CASSPSLGGNYGYTF
d_call: .; clone_size: once; v_call: TRBV6-1; j_call: TRBJ2-7; cdr3_nt: TGTGCCAGCAGTATGACCACGGTATACGAGCAGTACTTC; cdr3_aa: CASSMTTVYEQYF
d_call: TRBD2; clone_size: .; v_call: TRBV7-8; j_call: TRBJ2-1; cdr3_nt: TGTGCCAGCAGCTACTCCATGCGGGAGGGAACGCAGTTCTTC; cdr3_aa: CASSYSMREGTQFF
d_call: TRBD1; clone_size: once; v_call: TRBV7-6; j_call: TRBJ1-2; cdr3_nt: TGTGCCAGCAGCCGGACGACAGGGGTAGCTAACTATGGCTACACCTTC; cdr3_aa: CASSRTTGVANYGYTF
d_call: .; clone_size: .; v_call: TRBV6-1; j_call: TRBJ2-1; cdr3_nt: TGTGCCAGCAGTGAAGCGCCCAGGGGGGAGAACAATGAGCAGTTCTTC; cdr3_aa: CASSEAPRGENNEQFF
d_call: .; clone_size: .; v_call: TRBV7-7; j_call: TRBJ2-7; cdr3_nt: TGTGCTAGCAGCTTAGACGGGAGCTACGAGCAGTACTTC; cdr3_aa: CASSLDGSYEQYF
d_call: .; clone_size: .; v_call: TRBV9; j_call: TRBJ1-2; cdr3_nt: TGTGCCAGCAGCTTAAGCCGGGGTCAATACGGCTACACCTTC; cdr3_aa: CASSLSRGQYGYTF
d_call: .; clone_size: .; v_call: TRBV7-3; j_call: TRBJ1-1; cdr3_nt: TGTGCCAGCAGCTTAACTTCTGCGGGGCCCACTGAAGCTTTCTTT; cdr3_aa: CASSLTSAGPTEAFF
d_call: TRBD1; clone_size: .; v_call: TRBV30; j_call: TRBJ2-1; cdr3_nt: TGTGCCTTACATCAGGGGGCTGGGAATGAGCAGTTCTTC; cdr3_aa: CALHQGAGNEQFF
d_call: .; clone_size: .; v_call: TRBV27; j_call: TRBJ2-5; cdr3_nt: TGTGCCAGCAGTTTATTTAGCGCAAGAGGGGGGACCCAGTACTTC; cdr3_aa: CASSLFSARGGTQYF
d_call: TRBD1; clone_size: .; v_call: TRBV25-1; j_call: TRBJ1-1; cdr3_nt: TGTGCCAGCAGTCCTAGACAGGGGAGGACTGAAGCTTTCTTT; cdr3_aa: CASSPRQGRTEAFF
d_call: .; clone_size: .; v_call: TRBV7-2; j_call: TRBJ1-5; cdr3_nt: TGTGCCAGCAGCTGGGGACAACTTAGCAATCAGCCCCAGCATTTT; cdr3_aa: CASSWGQLSNQPQHF
d_call: TRBD2; clone_size: .; v_call: TRBV19; j_call: TRBJ2-1; cdr3_nt: TGTGCCAGTAGTATAGAACTAGCGGGGTACAATGAGCAGTTCTTC; cdr3_aa: CASSIELAGYNEQFF
d_call: TRBD2; clone_size: .; v_call: TRBV4-1; j_call: TRBJ2-2; cdr3_nt: TGCGCCAGCAGCCAATACGGACTAGTGAACACCGGGGAGCTGTTTTTT; cdr3_aa: CASSQYGLVNTGELFF
d_call: .; clone_size: .; v_call: TRBV27; j_call: TRBJ1-1; cdr3_nt: TGTGCCAGCAGTCCGGGGAGCACTGAAGCTTTCTTT; cdr3_aa: CASSPGSTEAFF
d_call: TRBD1; clone_size: .; v_call: TRBV2; j_call: TRBJ1-1; cdr3_nt: TGTGCCAGCACCGGGACAGGGAGCACTGAAGCTTTCTTT; cdr3_aa: CASTGTGSTEAFF
d_call: .; clone_size: .; v_call: TRBV9; j_call: TRBJ1-2; cdr3_nt: TGTGCCAGCAGCGTAGGGGAGGGCTATGGCTACACCTTC; cdr3_aa: CASSVGEGYGYTF
d_call: TRBD1; clone_size: .; v_call: TRBV9; j_call: TRBJ2-1; cdr3_nt: TGTGCCAGCAGCTCTCCAGGCTCCGGGACAGGGAACCACAATGAGCAGTTCTTC; cdr3_aa: CASSSPGSGTGNHNEQFF
d_call: .; clone_size: .; v_call: TRBV29-1; j_call: TRBJ1-2; cdr3_nt: TGCAGCGTTGCTGGGGCCGGGACGAACGGCTACACCTTC; cdr3_aa: CSVAGAGTNGYTF
d_call: .; clone_size: .; v_call: TRBV7-2; j_call: TRBJ1-5; cdr3_nt: TGTGCCAGCAGCTTATTCAGGGGCAATCAGCCCCAGCATTTT; cdr3_aa: CASSLFRGNQPQHF
d_call: .; clone_size: once; v_call: TRBV6-5; j_call: TRBJ2-7; cdr3_nt: TGTGCCAGCAGTTACTCGGCTACCTCCTACGAGCAGTACTTC; cdr3_aa: CASSYSATSYEQYF
d_call: .; clone_size: .; v_call: TRBV4-2; j_call: TRBJ2-1; cdr3_nt: TGTGCCAGCAGCCAAGATTCCATGGGGAACTACAATGAGCAGTTCTTC; cdr3_aa: CASSQDSMGNYNEQFF
d_call: TRBD2; clone_size: .; v_call: TRBV5-1; j_call: TRBJ2-7; cdr3_nt: TGCGCCAGCAGCGATACTAGCGGGACCTCCTACGAGCAGTACTTC; cdr3_aa: CASSDTSGTSYEQYF